The clone carrying this T cell receptor beta chain turned up a few times. Antigen unknown. Documented time point: sample taken at primary tumor resection. The study sequenced unsorted whole RNA from tumor, nontumor lung or frozen PBMC. The donors comprised approximately 72 untreated early-stage non-small cell lung cancer patients. A unique molecular identifier was carried by every single TCR cDNA molecule. TCRdb reanalysed the 5' RACE reads using MiXCR and keeps one entry per CDR3 protein. The sample includes around 92,000 distinct CDR3 sequences, over 9.5% of them seen just once. The data were taken from a study of spatial heterogeneity in lung cancer. About the study: Alpha-chain sequences were consistently detected less often than beta-chain sequences. Study outcomes and limitations: Expanded tumor TCRs that were ubiquitous appeared in blood more at resection than follow-up.

The ends were cut back, 4 bases at V and 7 bases at J, with 14 bases in the middle. The germline CDR1 and CDR2 sequences are SGHRS and YFSETQ. This CDR3 region has 14 residues. The clonotype originates from a male donor with early-stage non-small cell lung cancer. The chain has TRBV5-1 and TRBJ2-2, with D perhaps TRBD1 (7 bases). This sample comprised PBMCs, obtained at surgery. CDR3 protein: CASSQDRRGGELFF. The CDR3 DNA reads as TGCGCCAGCAGCCAGGACAGGAGGGGCGGGGAGCTGTTTTTT. Based on the CDR3 plus reference TRBV5-1 and TRBJ2-2, the full variable domain is KAGVTQTPRYLIKTRGQQVTLSCSPISGHRSVSWYQQTPGQGLQFLFEYFSETQRNKGNFPGRFSGRQFSNSRSEMNVSTLELGDSALYLCASSQDRRGGELFFGEGSRLTVL.